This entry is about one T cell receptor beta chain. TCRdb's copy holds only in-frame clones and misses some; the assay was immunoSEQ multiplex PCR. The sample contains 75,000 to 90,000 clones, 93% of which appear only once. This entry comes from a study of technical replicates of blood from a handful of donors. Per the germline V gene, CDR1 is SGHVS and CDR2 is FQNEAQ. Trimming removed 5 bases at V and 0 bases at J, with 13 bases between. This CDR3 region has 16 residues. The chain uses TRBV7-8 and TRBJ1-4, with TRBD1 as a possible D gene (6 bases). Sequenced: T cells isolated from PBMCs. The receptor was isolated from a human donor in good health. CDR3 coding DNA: TGTGCCAGCAGCAGAGGGACACCTGCAACTAATGAAAAACTGTTTTTT. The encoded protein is CASSRGTPATNEKLFF.